Listed below are T cell receptor beta chains from one sample, sequenced in a study of blood T cells in healthy people across ages. Each CDR3 protein is one row after TCRdb ran MiXCR on the 5' RACE reads. The data show around 1.7 million distinct CDR3 sequences, 25% to 30% seen once. The source material was blood. The receptors here all came from a young woman in good health. CDR3s include the opening cysteine and the closing phenylalanine or tryptophan. A D gene is named only where the DNA matches it firmly. Part of the rows lack a size; the others show once, few, many or a class for expanded clones.

clone_size	d_call	j_call	v_call	cdr3_nt	cdr3_aa
.	.	TRBJ1-3	TRBV2	TGTGCCAGCACTTCCAATCAGGGGACTGGAAACACCATATATTTT	CASTSNQGTGNTIYF
.	TRBD2	TRBJ2-1	TRBV10-3	TGTGCCATCAGTGCCATGGCTAGCGGGGGGGACAATGAGCAGTTCTTC	CAISAMASGGDNEQFF
.	.	TRBJ2-2	TRBV7-2	TGTGCCAGCAGCTTAGAGTTCTCGAACACCGGGGAGCGGTTTTTT	CASSLEFSNTGERFF
many	.	TRBJ2-7	TRBV29-1	TGCAGCGTTGATGGCCTCTACGAGCAGTACTTC	CSVDGLYEQYF
many	.	TRBJ2-7	TRBV9	TGTGCTCAGCGGACTTATACTGCCTACGAGCAGTACTTC	CAQRTYTAYEQYF
.	TRBD2	TRBJ2-1	TRBV5-1	TGCGCCAGCAGCTTAATAGCGGGGGGCACCTACAATGAGCAGTTCTTC	CASSLIAGGTYNEQFF
.	.	TRBJ2-5	TRBV29-1	TGCAGCGTCACAGGAACCGAAGAGACCCAGTACTTC	CSVTGTEETQYF
few	TRBD1	TRBJ1-2	TRBV28	TGTGCCAGCAGTACTCCGGGACAGGGGATTGATGGCTACACCTTC	CASSTPGQGIDGYTF
many	.	TRBJ2-2	TRBV12-3/TRBV12-4	TGTGCCAGCAGTCCAGGGAGGAACACCGGGGAGCTGTTTTTT	CASSPGRNTGELFF
.	.	TRBJ1-4	TRBV5-5	TGTGCCAGCAGCCGGGACTTTGAAAAACTGTTTTTT	CASSRDFEKLFF
.	.	TRBJ2-7	TRBV5-6	TGTGCCAGCAGCACCTTTGGGGGGGCCTGGGAGCAGTACTTC	CASSTFGGAWEQYF
many	.	TRBJ1-2	TRBV7-9	TGTGCCAGCAGCACATCGGGAAACTATGGCTACACCTTC	CASSTSGNYGYTF
many	.	TRBJ2-7	TRBV29-1	TGCAGCGCCGCGAAGGACGGACCTCCCTACGAGCAGTACTTC	CSAAKDGPPYEQYF
.	TRBD2	TRBJ2-3	TRBV10-2	TGCGCCAGCAGTGAATGGCTAGCGGGAGGGTTTGGGACAGATACGCAGTATTTT	CASSEWLAGGFGTDTQYF
few	.	TRBJ1-2	TRBV6-6	TGTGCCAGCAGCCAGGGGTCCTACTACTATGGCTACACCTTC	CASSQGSYYYGYTF
many	.	TRBJ2-7	TRBV10-3	TGTGCCATCAGTGACCTCGGACCAGGCGCCTACGAGCAGTACTTC	CAISDLGPGAYEQYF
.	TRBD2	TRBJ2-1	TRBV7-2	TGTGCCAGCAGCTCAGCTAGCGGGAGGGCCAATGAGCAGTTCTTC	CASSSASGRANEQFF
few	.	TRBJ2-4	TRBV12-3/TRBV12-4	TGTGCCAGCAGCAACAACCGGGGGGCACGGAACATTCAGTACTTC	CASSNNRGARNIQYF
.	.	TRBJ2-1	TRBV6-2/TRBV6-3	TGTGCCAGCAAAGGGGCGTCTACGCAGTTCTTC	CASKGASTQFF
.	.	TRBJ2-5	TRBV20-1	TGCAGTGCGCCGACTATTGGAGAGACCCAGTACTTC	CSAPTIGETQYF
.	.	TRBJ2-1	TRBV28	TGTGCCAGCAGCCAGGGGACTTCGAACTACGATGAGCAGTTCTTC	CASSQGTSNYDEQFF
.	TRBD1	TRBJ2-6	TRBV29-1	TGCAGCGTGACAGTACAGGGGACCGGGGCCAACGTCCGGACTTTC	CSVTVQGTGANVRTF
few	.	TRBJ2-3	TRBV20-1	TGCAGTGCTAGAGTAGTCTCCGGAGATACGCAGTATTTT	CSARVVSGDTQYF
.	.	TRBJ1-1	TRBV6-5	TGTGCCAGCAGTAGGGAGAGGATGATAAAGACTGAAGCTTTCTTT	CASSRERMIKTEAFF
few	.	TRBJ2-1	TRBV4-3	TGCGCCAGCAGCCAAGACTTGGACAGGGGACTAGCCGGGGCCTACAATGAGCAGTTCTTC	CASSQDLDRGLAGAYNEQFF
few	.	TRBJ2-5	TRBV2	TGTGCCAGCAGTGAACTGGGGTTCGACCAAGAGACCCAGTACTTC	CASSELGFDQETQYF
.	TRBD2	TRBJ2-1	TRBV9	TGTGCCAGCAGCGTAGTCGGACTAGCGGGTTGCAATGAGCAGTTCTTC	CASSVVGLAGCNEQFF
many	.	TRBJ2-7	TRBV20-1	TGCAGTGCTAGCGTGACTACTGACTCCTACGAGCAGTACTTC	CSASVTTDSYEQYF
.	TRBD1	TRBJ1-1	TRBV5-1	TGCGCCAGCAGCTTGAGGTCGGGACAGGGGGTGAACACTGGAGCTTTCTTT	CASSLRSGQGVNTGAFF
.	.	TRBJ1-2	TRBV7-9	TGTGCCGGCAGCAGCGTACAGGAGGGGCCCTACTATGGCTACACCTTC	CAGSSVQEGPYYGYTF
many	.	TRBJ2-7	TRBV10-2	TGCGCCAGCACCCCCGGCCAGCCCTTGGGGCAGTACTTC	CASTPGQPLGQYF
few	.	TRBJ2-5	TRBV5-1	TGCGCCAGCAGCTTGGAGGTTAGCGGAGACCAAGAGACCCAGTACTTC	CASSLEVSGDQETQYF
.	.	TRBJ1-5	TRBV24-1	TGTGCCACCAGTGATTCAGCACGCGTGAATCAGCCCCAGCATTTT	CATSDSARVNQPQHF
.	.	TRBJ2-3	TRBV20-1	TGCAGTGCAACTAAACAGGGTTATGGAGATACGCAGTATTTT	CSATKQGYGDTQYF
.	TRBD1	TRBJ2-7	TRBV6-1	TGTGCCAGCAGAGTCGGACAGGGCTTATACGAGCAGTACTTC	CASRVGQGLYEQYF
.	.	TRBJ2-1	TRBV13	TGTGCCAGCAGCTCGACTTACCAGAGCTCCTACAATGAGCAGTTCTTC	CASSSTYQSSYNEQFF
many	.	TRBJ2-7	TRBV10-2	TGCGCCAGCAGTGAGACCAACGAGCAGTACTTC	CASSETNEQYF
.	TRBD1	TRBJ1-2	TRBV30	TGTGCCTGGAGTGTACCGTTGACAGGGAATGGCTACACCTTC	CAWSVPLTGNGYTF
few	.	TRBJ2-6	TRBV29-1	TGCAGCGTCGATGGACATACTGGGGCCAACGTCCTGACTTTC	CSVDGHTGANVLTF
many	TRBD1	TRBJ2-7	TRBV29-1	TGCAGCTTTGTCGGGACAGGGACCTACGAGCAGTACTTC	CSFVGTGTYEQYF
.	.	TRBJ2-7	TRBV7-2	TGTGCCAGCAGCTCTGCTCAGGGGATTATCGGCGAGCAGTACTTC	CASSSAQGIIGEQYF
.	.	TRBJ2-3	TRBV7-7	TGTGCCAGCAGCCCAGGATCGGCAACCACAGATACGCAGTATTTT	CASSPGSATTDTQYF
.	.	TRBJ2-2	TRBV12-5	TGTGCTAGTGGTTTGAGGACAGCCTCGAACACCGGGGAGCTGTTTTTT	CASGLRTASNTGELFF
once	.	TRBJ1-4	TRBV9	TGTGCCAGCAGCTCCCGACAGGCTAATGAAAAACGGTTTTTT	CASSSRQANEKRFF
few	.	TRBJ1-5	TRBV12-3/TRBV12-4	TGTGCCAGCAGTTTAAGCGGAGCTAGGCAGCCCCAGCATTTT	CASSLSGARQPQHF
many	TRBD2	TRBJ2-7	TRBV20-1	TGCAGTGTGAGACTAGCCCACGAGCAGTACTTC	CSVRLAHEQYF
few	TRBD2	TRBJ2-1	TRBV15	TGTGCCACCAGCAGAACTACTAGCGGGGGGGCCGGAGAGCAGTTCTTC	CATSRTTSGGAGEQFF
few	TRBD2	TRBJ2-7	TRBV5-6	TGTGCCAGCAGCCGGCTGGGGCTAGCGGCTTCCTACGAGCAGTACTTC	CASSRLGLAASYEQYF
few	TRBD1	TRBJ2-7	TRBV15	TGTGCCACCAGCAGAGAACCGGGACAGGGGGCCCGCGAGCAGTACTTC	CATSREPGQGAREQYF
many	TRBD1	TRBJ1-2	TRBV5-1	TGCGCCAGCAGCCAGGGACAGCAAGATGGCTACACCTTC	CASSQGQQDGYTF
many	.	TRBJ2-7	TRBV7-9	TGTGCCAGCAGTGGCTTACCGACGGACTACGAGCAGTACTTC	CASSGLPTDYEQYF
few	.	TRBJ2-7	TRBV2	TGTGCCAGCACGGAGTCTCAGGGGCTAGTCTACGAGCAGTACTTC	CASTESQGLVYEQYF
.	.	TRBJ2-3	TRBV20-1	TGCAGTGCTAGAGATTTTTGGGCAGATACGCAGTATTTT	CSARDFWADTQYF
.	.	TRBJ1-1	TRBV28	TGTGCCAGCAGTTCCCGCCAAGCTTTCTTT	CASSSRQAFF